Described below is a single TCR beta chain sequence and its context. Genes here carry mouse names. The read halts 1 residue ahead of the CDR3 end, with the missing end drawn from the germline J gene. This record belongs to a study of tissue T cells after allogeneic stem cell transplantation. CDR1 is NNHDY and CDR2 is SYVADS in the germline V gene. V dropped 3 bases and J dropped 1 base, with 4 bases sitting between them. The CDR3 extends over 12 amino acids. Data came from immunoSEQ multiplex PCR; TCRdb stores just in-frame clones and leaves some out. This sample has more than 20,000 clones, with 72% found just once.

The clonotype comes from a female BALB/c mouse in good health. Mouse strain MHC haplotype: H2-d. The specimen sequenced was spleen. V and J are TRBV13-3 and TRBJ1-1; D is undetermined. The CDR3 loop reads CASSVGNTEVFF. The part of the CDR3 DNA that was read is TGTGCCAGCAGTGTGGGAAACACAGAAGTCTTC.